The entry that follows covers one T cell receptor (beta chain) sequence. The antigen remains undetermined. Donors were Caucasian adults residing in Nashville, Tennessee, USA. V lost 1 base and J lost 0, with 13 bases in between. The CDR3 is made up of 16 amino acids. The germline V gene has CDR1 MGHRA and CDR2 YSYEKL. The entry originates in a study of shared clonotypes between healthy human individuals. Overall study: With ages of 18 to 49, the donors were two women and a few men.

Sequenced by immunoSEQ multiplex PCR; TCRdb stores in-frame clones only, minus some. The sample gives roughly 2,500,000 clones, 80% to 95% of which show up once; 0.36% is in the top ten. General observations from the study: What limited the represented genetic and exposure-history diversity was the small number of donors. Memory subsets had estimated richness that was generally smaller than that of naive subsets.

The TCR sequence derives from a man younger than 30 in good health. Some clones in this sample may be carry-over from other donors' samples. Sequencing used naive CD4+ T cells from PBMCs. The sample's subset: CD45RA+ positively selected. V usage is TRBV4-1 and J usage is TRBJ2-7; D tentatively reads TRBD1 or TRBD2 (5 bases each). The CDR3 DNA follows: TGCGCCAGCAGCCAAGGCCGGGACGCACGCTCCTACGAGCAGTACTTC. Protein product: CASSQGRDARSYEQYF.